Described below is a single T cell receptor (beta chain) sequence and its context. Its antigen is undetermined. With 0 bases clipped from V and 10 bases from J, the junction kept 9 bases outside the gene matches. CDR1 and CDR2 from the germline V gene are MNHEY and SVGAGI. This CDR3 has 16 residues. Amplification used 60 Vbeta primers and 13 Jbeta primers. Profiling relied on immunoSEQ multiplex PCR, and the TCRdb table lists in-frame clones only, not all of them. In the table there are about 150,000 clones, over 65% of which are singletons. This entry comes from a study of cytomegalovirus exposure and HLA in healthy donors. Study-level findings and limits: V- and J-gene trimming of TCR beta was linked (in a later analysis) to a missense DCLRE1C variant. Rarity characterized most TCR sequences, yet some public TCRs appeared in many donors.

Source material: PBMCs. V is TRBV6-5 and J is TRBJ1-6; 7 positions match TRBD1. The receptor was isolated from a man younger than 45 in good health and CMV-seronegative. This CDR3 reads CASSYSGQVVGSPLHF. CDR3 DNA: TGTGCCAGCAGTTACTCCGGACAGGTTGTTGGATCACCCCTCCACTTT.